This T cell receptor (beta chain) was retrieved from a study of cytomegalovirus exposure and HLA in healthy donors. The study, taken as a whole, reports: Several of the most significant clusters appeared, in a later analysis, to be linked to common viral pathogens.

This clone has a handful of counts. Its antigen is not known. 13 Jbeta primers and 60 Vbeta primers were used for the PCR. Profiled with immunoSEQ multiplex PCR; TCRdb holds only in-frame clones, not every one. Here the sample spans roughly 100,000 clones, approximately 77% being singletons. The sample was PBMCs. This clonotype was sampled from a male donor in good health and CMV-seropositive.

CDR3 nucleotide sequence: TGTGCCAGTAGTAGACAGGGACGCCACACTGAAGCTTTCTTT. Translating it yields CASSRQGRHTEAFF. The chain employs TRBV19 and TRBJ1-1; 7 bases match TRBD1. Germline V lookup: CDR1 LNHDA, CDR2 SQIVND (reference sequence). This CDR3 has 14 amino acids. Losses at the gene ends were 4 bases for V and 3 bases for J; bases not matched to a gene: 5.